This T cell receptor (beta chain) was sequenced in a study of T-cell memory formation after mild COVID-19. Study outcomes and limitations: Clones contracting day 15 to 85 were balanced CD4/CD8; later expanders leaned CD4+.

TCRdb ran MiXCR on the 5' RACE reads and lists one entry per CDR3 protein. The sample carries 430,000 or so distinct CDR3 sequences, around a quarter recorded once. To note about this clonotype: The antigen remains unidentified.

The clonotype originates from an adult woman who had mild COVID-19 (a few samples of this study predate the infection). Cell type and time point are not known. The sample comprised PBMCs or a T cell subset sorted from them (not recorded which).

The CDR3 spells CASTTDRGNYEQYF. The CDR3, as DNA: TGTGCCAGCACCACGGACAGGGGTAACTACGAGCAGTACTTC. This chain connects TRBV25-1 to TRBJ2-7; 9 bases match TRBD1. V gave up 7 bases and J gave up 3 bases; unmatched junction bases: 7. Looked up from germline, CDR1 is MGHDK and CDR2 is SYGVNS. CDR3 length: 14 amino acids.